Described below is a single T cell receptor beta chain sequence and its context. Germline-derived CDR1 and CDR2 are GTSNPN and SVGIG (reference sequence). Trimming at V came to 2 bases and at J to 6 bases, leaving 4 bases not matched to a gene. CDR3 length equals 13 residues. Assay used: immunoSEQ multiplex PCR; TCRdb lists only in-frame clones, some missing. The sample gives some 190,000 clones, roughly 84% of which show up once; 3% to 3.5% is in the top ten. The data were taken from a study of blood T cell repertoires in COVID-19. Background on the study: PBMCs, B-cell-depleted T cells, or T cells were the source of the cDNA or gDNA that made up the material.

Living in 24 US areas, the participants were between roughly 18 and 89 years of age. Cohort allocation depended upon clinical history that participants reported. V usage is TRBV30 and J usage is TRBJ1-2, with TRBD1 identical over 9 bases. The sequenced material came from PBMCs or T cells enriched from blood (not recorded which). This TCR was sampled from a woman in her thirties who had been exposed to COVID-19. CDR3 amino acids: CAWSFGDRDGYTF. The CDR3 coding sequence is TGTGCCTGGAGTTTTGGGGACAGGGATGGCTACACCTTC.